This T cell receptor beta chain came from a study of naive and memory T cell subsets. Study-wide results and caveats: Over 85% of naive TCR sequences appeared only once, unlike memory subsets. Diversity fell and Gini index rose from naive through CM, EM, EMRA.

As regards this clonotype: No antigen is known for it.

CDR1 DFQATT and CDR2 SNEGSKA come from the germline V gene (reference sequence). J lost 3 bases, V lost 6 bases, and 10 bases had no gene match. The CDR3 has 14 amino acids. An equimolar mix of two oligonucleotides served as the beta constant-region primer for TRBC1 and TRBC2. The cDNA 3' end received a ligated single-stranded oligonucleotide carrying the SP2 primer and a 12-nucleotide UMI. Using its own MiXCR run on the UMI-ligation and nested PCR reads, TCRdb lists one record per CDR3 protein. Of under 150,000 distinct CDR3 sequences listed, about 17% are singletons. CMV status came from CD4+ T cell IFNgamma after overnight CMV lysate stimulation of fresh PBMCs.

This chain uses TRBV20-1 with TRBJ2-7, with TRBD2 identical over 8 bases. The sequenced material came from naive CD4+ T cells from blood. The TCR originated in a human donor in good health. CDR3 region: CSARRTSRIYEQYF. The CDR3, as DNA: TGCAGTGCCCGTCGGACTAGCAGAATCTACGAGCAGTACTTC.